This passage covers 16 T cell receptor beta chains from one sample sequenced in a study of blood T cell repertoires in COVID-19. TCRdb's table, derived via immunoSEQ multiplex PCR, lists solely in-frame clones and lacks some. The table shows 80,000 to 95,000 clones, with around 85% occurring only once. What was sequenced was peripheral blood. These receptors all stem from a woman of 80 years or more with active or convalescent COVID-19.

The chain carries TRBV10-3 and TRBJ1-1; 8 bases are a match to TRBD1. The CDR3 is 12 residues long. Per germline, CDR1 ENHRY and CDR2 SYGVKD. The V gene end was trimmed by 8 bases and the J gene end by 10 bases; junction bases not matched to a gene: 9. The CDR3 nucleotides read TGTGCCATCGGACTACCCACAGGGGGAGCTTTCTTT. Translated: CAIGLPTGGAFF.

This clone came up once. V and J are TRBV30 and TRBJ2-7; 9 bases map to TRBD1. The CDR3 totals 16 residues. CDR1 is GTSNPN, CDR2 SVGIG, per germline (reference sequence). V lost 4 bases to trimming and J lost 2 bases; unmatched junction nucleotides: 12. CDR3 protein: CAWTPGVWDRAYEQYF. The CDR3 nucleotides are TGTGCCTGGACACCCGGGGTCTGGGACAGGGCCTACGAGCAGTACTTC.

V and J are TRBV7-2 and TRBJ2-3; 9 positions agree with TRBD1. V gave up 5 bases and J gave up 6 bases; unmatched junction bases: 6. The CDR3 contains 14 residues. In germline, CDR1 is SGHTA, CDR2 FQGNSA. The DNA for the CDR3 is TGTGCCAGCAGCCAGGGACAGGGAGGGGATACGCAGTATTTT. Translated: CASSQGQGGDTQYF.

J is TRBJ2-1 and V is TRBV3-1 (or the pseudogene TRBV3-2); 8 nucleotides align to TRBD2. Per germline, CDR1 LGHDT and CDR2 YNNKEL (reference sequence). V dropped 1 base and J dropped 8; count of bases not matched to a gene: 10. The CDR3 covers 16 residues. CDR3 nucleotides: TGTGCCAGCAGCCAAGGGGTGGGACTAGTCATCCATGAGCAGTTCTTC. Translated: CASSQGVGLVIHEQFF.

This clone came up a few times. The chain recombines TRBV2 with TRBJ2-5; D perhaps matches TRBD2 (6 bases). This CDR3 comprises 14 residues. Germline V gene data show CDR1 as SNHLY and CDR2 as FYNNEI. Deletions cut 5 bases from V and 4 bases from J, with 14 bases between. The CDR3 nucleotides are TGTGCCAGCAGTCTAATGTGGGGAGGAGAGACCCAGTACTTC. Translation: CASSLMWGGETQYF.

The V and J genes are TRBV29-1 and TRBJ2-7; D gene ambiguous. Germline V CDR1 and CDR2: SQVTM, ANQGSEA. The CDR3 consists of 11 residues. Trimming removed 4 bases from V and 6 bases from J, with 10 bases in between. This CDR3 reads CSVGQVAEQYF. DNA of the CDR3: TGCAGCGTTGGGCAGGTCGCCGAGCAGTACTTC.

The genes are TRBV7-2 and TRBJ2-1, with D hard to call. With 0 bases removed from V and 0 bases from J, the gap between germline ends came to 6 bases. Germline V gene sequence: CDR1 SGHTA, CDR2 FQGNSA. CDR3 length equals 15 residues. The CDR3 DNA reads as TGTGCCAGCAGCTTAGCACAGAGCTCCTACAATGAGCAGTTCTTC. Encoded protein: CASSLAQSSYNEQFF.

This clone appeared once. The CDR3 DNA reads as TGTGCCAGTAGTACAGGACTAGCGAACAATGAGCAGTTCTTC. Protein: CASSTGLANNEQFF. The chain employs TRBV19 and TRBJ2-1; the match to TRBD2 covers 9 bases. With V trimmed by 4 bases and J by 5 bases, 3 bases remained unmatched. Germline V gives CDR1 LNHDA, CDR2 SQIVND (reference sequence). The CDR3 totals 14 residues. The variable domain in full, completed from reference TRBV19 and TRBJ2-1, reads DGGITQSPKYLFRKEGQNVTLSCEQNLNHDAMYWYRQDPGQGLRLIYYSQIVNDFQKGDIAEGYSVSREKKESFPLTVTSAQKNPTAFYLCASSTGLANNEQFFGPGTRLTVL.

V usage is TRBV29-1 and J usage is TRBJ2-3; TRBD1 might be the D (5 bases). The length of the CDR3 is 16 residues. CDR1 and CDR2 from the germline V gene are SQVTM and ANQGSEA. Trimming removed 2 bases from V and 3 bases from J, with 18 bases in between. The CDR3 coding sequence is TGCAGCGTTGAAAGTGCCGTAGGGGCGGTGACAGATACGCAGTATTTT. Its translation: CSVESAVGAVTDTQYF.

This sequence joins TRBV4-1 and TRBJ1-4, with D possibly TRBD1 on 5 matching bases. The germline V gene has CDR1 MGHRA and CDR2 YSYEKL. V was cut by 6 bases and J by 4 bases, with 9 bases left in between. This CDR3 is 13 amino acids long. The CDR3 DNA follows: TGCGCCAGCAGGGGGCGCGGTAATGAAAAACTGTTTTTT. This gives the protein CASRGRGNEKLFF.

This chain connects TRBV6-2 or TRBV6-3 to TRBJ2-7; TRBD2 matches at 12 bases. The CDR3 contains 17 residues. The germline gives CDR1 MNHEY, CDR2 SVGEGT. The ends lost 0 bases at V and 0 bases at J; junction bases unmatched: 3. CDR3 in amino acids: CASSYSTTSGSSYEQYF. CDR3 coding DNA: TGTGCCAGCAGTTACTCGACGACTAGCGGGAGCTCCTACGAGCAGTACTTC.

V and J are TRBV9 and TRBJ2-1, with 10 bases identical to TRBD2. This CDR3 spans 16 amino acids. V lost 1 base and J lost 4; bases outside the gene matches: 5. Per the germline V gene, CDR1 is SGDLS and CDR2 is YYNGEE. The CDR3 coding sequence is TGTGCCAGCAGCGTAAGCGGGGGGGCGGGTTACAATGAGCAGTTCTTC. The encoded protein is CASSVSGGAGYNEQFF.

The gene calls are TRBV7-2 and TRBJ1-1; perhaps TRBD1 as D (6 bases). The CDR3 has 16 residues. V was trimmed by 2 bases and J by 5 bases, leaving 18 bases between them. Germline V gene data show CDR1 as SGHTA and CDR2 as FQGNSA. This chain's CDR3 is CASSLYGGLQGTEAFF. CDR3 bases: TGTGCCAGCAGCTTATACGGGGGGCTCCAAGGGACTGAAGCTTTCTTT. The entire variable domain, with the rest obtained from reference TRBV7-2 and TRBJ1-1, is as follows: GAGVSQSPSNKVTEKGKDVELRCDPISGHTALYWYRQSLGQGLEFLIYFQGNSAPDKSGLPSDRFSAERTGGSVSTLTIQRTQQEDSAVYLCASSLYGGLQGTEAFFGQGTRLTVV.

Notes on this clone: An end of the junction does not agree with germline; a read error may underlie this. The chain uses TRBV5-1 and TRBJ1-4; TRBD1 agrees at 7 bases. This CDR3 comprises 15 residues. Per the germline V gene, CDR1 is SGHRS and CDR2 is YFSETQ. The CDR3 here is CASNLGTGANEKLFF. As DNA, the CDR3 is TGCGCCAGCAACTTGGGAACAGGGGCTAATGAAAAACTGTTTTTT.

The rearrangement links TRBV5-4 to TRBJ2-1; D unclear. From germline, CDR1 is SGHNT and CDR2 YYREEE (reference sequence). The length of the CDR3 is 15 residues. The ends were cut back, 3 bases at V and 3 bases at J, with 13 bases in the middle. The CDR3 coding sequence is TGTGCCAGCAGCTCTCTCCAACAAAACTACAATGAGCAGTTCTTC. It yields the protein CASSSLQQNYNEQFF.

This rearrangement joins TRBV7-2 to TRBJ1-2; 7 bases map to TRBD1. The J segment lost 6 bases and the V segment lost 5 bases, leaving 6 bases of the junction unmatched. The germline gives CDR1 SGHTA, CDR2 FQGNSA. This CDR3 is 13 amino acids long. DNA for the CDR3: TGTGCCAGCAGCGGGACAGTCGGAGATGGCTACACCTTC. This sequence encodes CASSGTVGDGYTF.